A selection of T cell receptor beta chains follows, all from one sample in a study of shared clonotypes between healthy human individuals. The data were produced by immunoSEQ multiplex PCR, yet TCRdb's version contains in-frame clones alone and is incomplete. The sample lists about 1.1 million clones; around three quarters were seen once. The sequenced sample was memory CD4+ T cells from PBMCs. These receptors were collected from a man between 18 and 35 years old in good health. Some clones in this sample may be carry-over from other donors' samples. Both conserved end residues are part of each CDR3. D genes are given only for firm matches. Clone size is not always given. Where it is, it says once, few, many or a class for expanded clones.

v_gene	d_gene	j_gene	abundance	CDR3aa	CDR3nt
TRBV4-2	TRBD2	TRBJ2-3	-	CASSPTLAGEGTDTQYF	TGTGCCAGCAGCCCCACACTAGCGGGAGAGGGTACAGATACGCAGTATTTT
TRBV12-5	TRBD1	TRBJ2-2	-	CASGGTGNTGELFF	TGTGCTAGTGGTGGGACAGGGAACACCGGGGAGCTGTTTTTT
TRBV7-2	-	TRBJ2-7	-	CASSLYSEQYF	TGTGCCAGCAGCCTATATAGCGAGCAGTACTTC
TRBV5-1	-	TRBJ1-3	-	CASSLYPGLSGNTIYF	TGCGCCAGCAGCCTATACCCGGGCCTCTCTGGAAACACCATATATTTT
TRBV6-5	TRBD2	TRBJ2-7	-	CASSPGLALYEQYF	TGTGCCAGCAGCCCCGGACTAGCGCTCTACGAGCAGTACTTC
TRBV6-1	-	TRBJ2-2	-	CASSENGWGGELFF	TGTGCCAGCAGTGAAAATGGGTGGGGCGGGGAGCTGTTTTTT
TRBV15	-	TRBJ2-7	-	CATSHDRRTLSYEQYF	TGTGCCACCAGCCATGACAGGCGGACCCTCTCCTACGAGCAGTACTTC
TRBV5-8	-	TRBJ1-3	-	CASSLEVFGNTIYF	TGTGCCAGCAGCTTGGAAGTTTTTGGAAACACCATATATTTT
TRBV7-2	-	TRBJ2-3	once	CASSLEYTDTQYF	TGTGCCAGCAGCTTAGAGTACACAGATACGCAGTATTTT
TRBV5-1	TRBD2	TRBJ2-5	-	CASSRGTSGRAETQYF	TGCGCCAGCAGCCGAGGGACTAGCGGGAGGGCAGAGACCCAGTACTTC
TRBV7-9	TRBD2	TRBJ2-1	-	CASSPGLVRDNEQFF	TGTGCCAGCAGCCCGGGACTAGTTAGGGACAATGAGCAGTTCTTC
TRBV10-2	TRBD1	TRBJ1-1	-	CASSGPLTGDTEAFF	TGCGCCAGCAGTGGCCCCTTGACAGGGGACACTGAAGCTTTCTTT
TRBV7-3	TRBD2	TRBJ2-3	-	CASSLSGRTDTQYF	TGTGCCAGCAGCTTGAGCGGGAGGACAGATACGCAGTATTTT
TRBV4-2	-	TRBJ2-5	-	CASSQDSSSVGTETQYF	TGTGCCAGCAGCCAAGATTCGAGTAGCGTAGGAACGGAGACCCAGTACTTC
TRBV9	-	TRBJ2-2	once	CASSPTTSREENAGELFF	TGTGCCAGCAGCCCGACGACGTCCAGGGAGGAAAACGCCGGGGAGCTGTTTTTT
TRBV29-1	TRBD2	TRBJ2-7	-	CSVGTSSTSEQYF	TGCAGCGTAGGGACTAGCTCCACTAGCGAGCAGTACTTC
TRBV5-1	-	TRBJ2-7	-	CASSPSVSLGQYF	TGCGCCAGCAGCCCGTCCGTATCCCTCGGGCAGTACTTC
TRBV6-5	TRBD2	TRBJ2-1	-	CASSVPGGNEQFF	TGTGCCAGCAGTGTCCCGGGGGGCAATGAGCAGTTCTTC
TRBV7-2	-	TRBJ2-5	many	CASSLAVGRGFQETQYF	TGTGCCAGCAGCTTAGCTGTGGGCAGGGGTTTCCAAGAGACCCAGTACTTC
TRBV30	TRBD1	TRBJ2-4	-	CAWTPGTVNIQYF	TGTGCCTGGACTCCAGGGACAGTAAACATTCAGTACTTC
TRBV19	-	TRBJ2-1	-	CASSISATKDHEQFF	TGTGCCAGTAGTATCTCGGCCACAAAGGATCATGAGCAGTTCTTC
TRBV5-1	TRBD2	TRBJ2-5	-	CASSSYPTSGEETQYF	TGCGCCAGCAGCTCATACCCGACTAGCGGGGAAGAGACCCAGTACTTC
TRBV10-1	TRBD2	TRBJ2-7	-	CASSDGPGGPHEQYF	TGCGCCAGCAGTGATGGGCCGGGAGGGCCCCACGAGCAGTACTTC
TRBV6-5	-	TRBJ2-7	-	CASKYHDSYEQYF	TGTGCCAGCAAATACCACGACAGCTACGAGCAGTACTTC
TRBV6-1	-	TRBJ2-7	once	CASSERPEGDEQYF	TGTGCCAGCAGTGAACGCCCAGAAGGGGACGAGCAGTACTTC
TRBV6-1	-	TRBJ2-5	-	CASRNAGGETQYF	TGTGCCAGCAGGAACGCCGGGGGTGAGACCCAGTACTTC
TRBV7-3	TRBD1	TRBJ2-7	-	CASSFGQGANYEQYF	TGTGCCAGCAGCTTTGGACAGGGGGCTAACTACGAGCAGTACTTC
TRBV7-2	TRBD1	TRBJ2-2	-	CASSSTGGSTGELFF	TGTGCCAGCAGCTCAACAGGGGGCTCCACCGGGGAGCTGTTTTTT
TRBV5-6	-	TRBJ1-1	-	CASSLGVLVRYTEAFF	TGTGCCAGCAGCTTGGGAGTCTTGGTTCGGTACACTGAAGCTTTCTTT
TRBV11-2	TRBD2	TRBJ2-2	-	CASSFPGLAGGQAGELFF	TGTGCCAGCAGCTTTCCGGGACTAGCGGGAGGCCAGGCCGGGGAGCTGTTTTTT
TRBV29-1	-	TRBJ2-5	-	CSVFRGQETQYF	TGCAGCGTTTTTCGAGGGCAAGAGACCCAGTACTTC
TRBV28	TRBD1	TRBJ1-5	-	CASSPLRDRGLQGNQPQHF	TGTGCCAGCAGTCCGCTCCGGGACAGGGGGCTTCAGGGCAATCAGCCCCAGCATTTT
TRBV5-6	-	TRBJ2-2	-	CASSWGLNTGELFF	TGTGCCAGCAGCTGGGGGCTGAACACCGGGGAGCTGTTTTTT
TRBV7-2	-	TRBJ2-1	-	CASSPEVGFKQFF	TGTGCCAGCAGCCCAGAAGTAGGGTTCAAGCAGTTCTTC
TRBV15	-	TRBJ1-5	-	CATSSAVGGMNQPQHF	TGTGCCACCAGCAGTGCCGTGGGAGGGATGAATCAGCCCCAGCATTTT
TRBV4-1	TRBD2	TRBJ2-7	-	CASSLGLAGVGYEQYF	TGCGCCAGCAGCCTCGGACTAGCGGGAGTCGGATACGAGCAGTACTTC
TRBV5-1	-	TRBJ2-1	-	CASSLAASSYNEQFF	TGCGCCAGCAGCTTAGCGGCCAGCTCCTACAATGAGCAGTTCTTC
TRBV6-1	TRBD2	TRBJ2-7	-	CASTYGGGGYEQYF	TGTGCCAGCACCTACGGGGGGGGCGGGTACGAGCAGTACTTC
TRBV29-1	TRBD1	TRBJ1-5	-	CSAGTGHQPQHF	TGCAGCGCGGGGACAGGGCATCAGCCCCAGCATTTT
TRBV7-9	-	TRBJ1-2	-	CASSLFKSGANYGYTF	TGTGCCAGCAGCTTATTTAAATCCGGAGCTAACTATGGCTACACCTTC
TRBV5-6	-	TRBJ1-1	once	CASSPRFQRGTEAFF	TGTGCCAGCAGCCCCCGATTCCAGAGAGGCACTGAAGCTTTCTTT
TRBV5-1	-	TRBJ2-1	-	CASSPGNHNEQFF	TGCGCCAGCAGCCCCGGAAATCACAATGAGCAGTTCTTC
TRBV5-1	-	TRBJ2-7	-	CASSLGGYEQYF	TGCGCCAGCAGCTTAGGGGGCTACGAGCAGTACTTC
TRBV10-3	-	TRBJ2-7	few	CAISDGIYEQYF	TGTGCCATCAGTGATGGCATCTACGAGCAGTACTTC
TRBV28	TRBD1	TRBJ2-4	-	CASSWVTGDSKAKNIQYF	TGTGCCAGCAGTTGGGTTACTGGGGACAGCAAAGCCAAAAACATTCAGTACTTC
TRBV21-1	-	TRBJ2-7	-	CASSKRSGTSGYEQYF	TGTGCCAGCAGCAAGAGGAGCGGGACTAGCGGGTACGAGCAGTACTTC
TRBV27	-	TRBJ1-5	-	CASRVGIPGPQHF	TGTGCCAGCAGGGTAGGGATCCCCGGGCCCCAGCATTTT
TRBV4-3	-	TRBJ2-5	-	CASSQGGGAMYQETQYF	TGCGCCAGCAGCCAAGGAGGAGGGGCTATGTACCAAGAGACCCAGTACTTC